This TCR beta chain was sequenced during a study of shared clonotypes between healthy human individuals (TCRdb year 2020). The study in broad terms: The cohort included three men and two women between 18 and 49 years of age. Per donor, three plates each were used for CD4 naive and CD4 memory, two for CD8 naive, and one for CD8 memory. The study deeply sequenced blood TCR repertoires of about 5 healthy adults to estimate repertoire size and the extent of clonotype sharing between individuals. Different laboratories and diverse techniques were used to prepare libraries and sequence TCR repertoires, to increase sequencing depth and limit assay-specific biases. Per donor, leukapheresis produced somewhere between about 0.94 and 9 billion PBMCs. The study at large found these results: Pairwise subsampling led to the expectation that sequencing depth would affect the degree of clonotype sharing among donors. Compared with non-shared clonotypes, clonotypes shared by all four sorted-subset donors had higher generation probabilities. Across a handful of donors, about 4.5% of naive CD4, roughly 3.8% of naive CD8, roughly 2.2% of memory CD4, and approximately 0.4% of memory CD8 clonotypes were shared. Naive subsets generally had larger estimated clonotype richness than memory subsets did. Incomplete sequencing was indicated by rarefaction of sorted-subset datasets, despite the large sequencing depth. Because the study included a small number of donors, the genetic and exposure-history diversity represented was limited. Sampling was limited to blood, and TCR repertoires in tissue likely differ from TCR repertoires in blood.

Using the deep immunoSEQ assay, multiplex PCR amplified TCR CDR3 regions from genomic DNA. Extracted genomic DNA from each cell subset was distributed evenly across all wells of several immunoSEQ 96-well plates, and each plate was treated as a replicate. For sorted subsets, roughly 190 ng of genomic DNA, equivalent to roughly 33,000 T cell genomes, went into each replicate PCR. The purified libraries were quantified using a Qubit 3.0 fluorometer, sized with a Bioanalyzer 2100, and then quantified again using the KAPA Library Quantification kit. Every immunoSEQ 96-well plate was sequenced on a dedicated single-read 150-cycle Illumina NextSeq 550 flow cell. The published analysis was carried out like this. Because the immunoSEQ output included only junctional sequences and no quality scores, the filtering could not be the same as the filtering used for full-length reads. To assign V/J genes and CDR3, sequences were annotated against IMGT germline references using PyIR, a Python wrapper for IgBLAST v1.9. Reads with weak V/J assignments (E-value above 1e-6), missing CDR3, stop codons, out-of-frame junctions, or ambiguous translated residues were removed. V3J clonotypes were defined by identical inferred V gene, J gene, and CDR3 amino acid sequence. To compute the percentage overlap between repertoires, the number of shared unique clonotypes was divided by the size of the smaller repertoire. RTK rarefaction, the Chao1 estimator, and Recon v2.1 estimates of unobserved clonotypes were used to assess repertoire richness. Generation probabilities were computed with OLGA for all TCRbeta clonotypes obtained by the gDNA method from four donors. What TCRdb holds here is the immuneACCESS table cut down to in-frame rearrangements. Part of the clones is not present; checked against another copy, under half of the missing clones reflect an unresolved V gene, and the others are unexplained. For V, J and clone size, that table is used; D and trimming come from the DNA. The sample table records 2 million to 2.5 million clones; approximately 93% of these occur just once. Roughly 0.36% of the sample is taken by the ten largest.

Healthy HIV-negative adults with no recently reported acute infections or vaccinations were included as donors. Only Caucasian adults living in Nashville, Tennessee, USA were represented among the donors. CD4+ T cells were enriched by magnetic negative selection; naive cells were then positively selected on CD45RA, and the negative fraction formed the memory subset. Blood was collected by leukapheresis, and PBMCs were isolated by Ficoll-Histopaque density gradient centrifugation and then cryopreserved in liquid nitrogen vapor phase. Analytical flow cytometry was used to check the purity and quantity of each magnetically sorted T cell population. Each sorted fraction had its genomic DNA isolated and then quantified by UV absorbance on a Nanodrop 2000c. Regarding this clone: Its binding antigen is unknown. Base qualities are missing; no much larger clone stands one base away.

CDR3 length: 16 amino acids, cysteine to phenylalanine. Left in the record is the CDR3 DNA by itself, 48 bases read in frame from the first base. V is clipped by 7 bases and J by 2 bases, and the sequence between their germline boundaries is 21 bases long. The TCR sequence derives from a man aged 18 to 29 in good health. Some clones in this sample may be carry-over from other donors' samples. The sample taken for sequencing was naive CD4+ T cells from PBMCs. This specimen's cell subset or site label, interpreted: CD45RA+ positively selected. This receptor chain uses TRBV23-1 and TRBJ2-7; no D gene call is confident. TRBV23-1 is annotated as an ORF whose role is uncertain. Here is the DNA: TGCGCCAGCAATCGCTCTTTTGCGGCCCAGCCCTACGAGCAGTACTTC. Translated, it gives CASNRSFAAQPYEQYF.